Listed below are T cell receptor beta chains from one sample, sequenced in a study of cytotoxic CD8 clonotypes in ibrutinib-treated CLL. TCRdb keeps only in-frame clones here, not all; method: immunoSEQ multiplex PCR. The sample has approximately 350,000 clones, 67% seen once; the top ten hold roughly 6%. The source material was PBMCs, sampled after 36 months of ibrutinib treatment. The origin of the receptors is a human donor with chronic lymphocytic leukemia. Each CDR3 is given without its conserved first and last residue. Fields, in order: V gene, clone size, J gene, CDR3 protein. Some rows mark clone size as missing; the rest say once, few, many or name a class of expanded clone.

>TRBV9|NA|TRBJ1-2
ASTIGAADYGYT
>TRBV18|NA|TRBJ1-2
ASSPEARRYGYT
>TRBV27|NA|TRBJ2-3
ASSLVSGRWVSTDTQY
>TRBV29-1|NA|TRBJ1-2
SEGTGSGYT
>TRBV7-6|NA|TRBJ2-7
ASSLEDILGYEQY
>TRBV2|few|TRBJ2-2
ASSISTGELF
>TRBV6-5|NA|TRBJ1-2
ASSYRQGLWGYT
>TRBV23-1|few|TRBJ1-1
ASSPRQAGVVVGTEAF
>TRBV27|NA|TRBJ2-7
ASSIRSRGGGEQY
>TRBV5-1|few|TRBJ2-4
ASSLGQGVHIQY
>TRBV5-1|NA|TRBJ1-2
ASSLGGQDGYT
>TRBV21-1|NA|TRBJ2-1
ASSKALLAGGPSTTNEQF
>TRBV29-1|NA|TRBJ2-7
SVFSDGNEQY
>TRBV4-1|NA|TRBJ1-2
ASSQVQGAETYGYT
>TRBV29-1|NA|TRBJ1-5
SVGQAPYQPQH
>TRBV27|NA|TRBJ2-3
ASSLGQGLDTQY
>TRBV6-1|NA|TRBJ2-2
ASSDGSGRAGGELF
>TRBV10-3|NA|TRBJ2-7
AISPELREIYEQY
>TRBV29-1|once|TRBJ2-7
SATTGRGSYEQY
>TRBV6-5|NA|TRBJ2-2
ASIGGTGELF